The 16 T cell receptor beta chains reported below all come from one sample, sequenced in a study of OX40 agonist ivuxolimab in advanced cancers. The repertoire was sequenced with immunoSEQ multiplex PCR; TCRdb's copy has only in-frame clones and lacks some. The sample contains about 84,000 clones, around 84% of which appear only once. Sequencing was performed on CD4+ or CD8+ T cells sorted from blood, taken in a trial of the OX40 agonist ivuxolimab. These receptors were obtained from an adult with an advanced solid tumor such as melanoma, head and neck, liver or kidney cancer.

This chain uses TRBV6-5 with TRBJ1-6; D is unclear. Germline V gene sequence: CDR1 MNHEY, CDR2 SVGAGI. The CDR3 has 14 residues. V lost 7 bases and J 6 bases, leaving 13 bases between the germline ends. The CDR3 region is CASTSGESNSPLHF. The CDR3 DNA follows: TGTGCCAGCACTAGTGGGGAAAGTAATTCACCCCTCCACTTT.

The J gene is TRBJ1-1, the V gene TRBV5-1; D is uncertain. With 2 bases removed from V and 2 bases from J, the gap between germline ends came to 16 bases. The germline V gene encodes CDR1 SGHRS and CDR2 YFSETQ. This CDR3 is 16 amino acids long. The CDR3 nucleotides are TGCGCCAGCAGCTTTAGTGGAGGGAATTTTAACACTGAAGCTTTCTTT. It codes for CASSFSGGNFNTEAFF. The variable domain in full, completed from reference TRBV5-1 and TRBJ1-1, reads KAGVTQTPRYLIKTRGQQVTLSCSPISGHRSVSWYQQTPGQGLQFLFEYFSETQRNKGNFPGRFSGRQFSNSRSEMNVSTLELGDSALYLCASSFSGGNFNTEAFFGQGTRLTVV.

The CDR3 here is CATMTSEGVETQYF. In nucleotides, the CDR3 is TGTGCCACCATGACTAGCGAGGGGGTAGAGACCCAGTACTTC. V usage is TRBV28 and J usage is TRBJ2-5, with 8 bases lining up with TRBD2. The V gene end was trimmed by 10 bases and the J gene end by 4 bases; junction bases not matched to a gene: 11. Germline V gene lookup returns CDR1 MDHEN and CDR2 SYDVKM. CDR3 length: 14 amino acids. Based on the CDR3 plus reference TRBV28 and TRBJ2-5, the full variable domain is DVKVTQSSRYLVKRTGEKVFLECVQDMDHENMFWYRQDPGLGLRLIYFSYDVKMKEKGDIPEGYSVSREKKERFSLILESASTNQTSMYLCATMTSEGVETQYFGPGTRLLVL.

The chain carries TRBV19 and TRBJ2-3, with 8 bases matching TRBD1. The CDR3 contains 14 residues. Germline V gene lookup returns CDR1 LNHDA and CDR2 SQIVND (reference sequence). The V segment lost 8 bases and the J segment 2 bases; nucleotides outside the gene matches: 6. CDR3 nucleotide sequence: TGTGCCAGTCAGGACAGGGCAATCACAGATACGCAGTATTTT. Translating it yields CASQDRAITDTQYF.

This clone was observed a few times. This chain links TRBV19 with TRBJ1-5; D unresolved. The CDR3 sequence is 13 residues long. Germline V gives CDR1 LNHDA, CDR2 SQIVND (reference sequence). Trimming pared 0 bases from V and 5 bases from J, leaving 5 bases between. In nucleotides, the CDR3 is TGTGCCAGTAGTATAGAGTTATATCAGCCCCAGCATTTT. Translating gives CASSIELYQPQHF.

The genes are TRBV2 and TRBJ2-2, with D possibly being TRBD1 (5 bases). Looked up from germline, CDR1 is SNHLY and CDR2 is FYNNEI. V was cut by 6 bases and J by 0 bases, with 14 bases left in between. The CDR3 runs 16 residues. CDR3 DNA: TGTGCCAGCAGGGAGCAGGGTAATGCGAACACCGGGGAGCTGTTTTTT. Its protein is CASREQGNANTGELFF.

J is TRBJ2-4 and V is TRBV19; possible D gene TRBD2, 5 bases. V lost 3 bases and J lost 7, with 13 bases in between. Germline values: CDR1 LNHDA, CDR2 SQIVND (reference sequence). The CDR3 length is 14 residues. For the CDR3, the DNA is TGTGCCAGTAGTATTGCCGGGGTAAAGAACATTCAGTACTTC. Residues: CASSIAGVKNIQYF.

The J gene is TRBJ2-7, the V gene TRBV28; no clear D gene. Trimming took 6 bases from V and 0 from J, leaving 18 bases between them. This CDR3 is built from 16 residues. Germline CDR1 reads MDHEN; CDR2 reads SYDVKM. DNA of the CDR3: TGTGCCAGCAGCCTATACACTATCTGGGGCTCCTACGAGCAGTACTTC. Amino acids: CASSLYTIWGSYEQYF.

V and J are TRBV2 and TRBJ2-5, with 8 nucleotides matching TRBD1. The germline CDR1 and CDR2 sequences are SNHLY and FYNNEI. CDR3 size: 15 residues. V lost 2 bases, J lost 3 bases, and 5 bases stayed unmatched. The CDR3 reads CASSESTTGEETQYF. Here the CDR3 DNA reads TGTGCCAGCAGTGAAAGTACGACAGGGGAAGAGACCCAGTACTTC.

CDR3 residues: CASSRGQDTGELFF. CDR3 nucleotides: TGTGCCAGCAGTAGGGGGCAGGACACCGGGGAGCTGTTTTTT. V is TRBV28 and J is TRBJ2-2; 7 bases are a match to TRBD1. V was clipped by 5 bases and J by 3 bases; unmatched bases: 3. From germline, CDR1 is MDHEN and CDR2 SYDVKM. This CDR3 comprises 14 residues.

This clone was detected only once. The chain is built from TRBV12-5 and TRBJ1-3, with D possibly matching TRBD1 (5 bases). The CDR3 runs to 17 residues. CDR1 is LGHNT, CDR2 FRNRAP, per germline. The V end was cut by 0 bases, the J end by 8 bases, with 20 bases between. This CDR3 is CASGLVLWDRSRDTIYF. In DNA form, the CDR3 reads TGTGCTAGTGGTTTGGTATTATGGGACCGTTCCAGGGACACCATATATTTT.

The chain employs TRBV6-5 and TRBJ1-6; the D gene is possibly TRBD1 (6 bases). V lost 7 bases to trimming and J lost 7 bases, with 11 bases between them. CDR1 and CDR2 from the germline V gene are MNHEY and SVGAGI. The CDR3 sequence is 13 residues long. Here the CDR3 DNA reads TGTGCCAGCATGGGACATCCAAATTCACCCCTCCACTTT. Translating gives CASMGHPNSPLHF.

This rearrangement joins TRBV27 to TRBJ2-3, with 7 bases identical to TRBD2. Germline assignment: CDR1 MNHEY and CDR2 SMNVEV (reference sequence). The V gene end was trimmed by 4 bases and the J gene end by 4 bases; junction bases not matched to a gene: 5. This CDR3 has 14 residues. CDR3 DNA sequence: TGTGCCAGCAGTTCCATTGGACTAGCAGATACGCAGTATTTT. Translating it yields CASSSIGLADTQYF.

V is TRBV15 and J is TRBJ1-5; TRBD1 might be the D (5 bases). V was clipped by 0 bases and J by 6 bases, with 12 bases between them. The CDR3 totals 15 residues. The germline V gene encodes CDR1 LNHNV and CDR2 YYDKDF (reference sequence). In DNA, the CDR3 is TGTGCCACCAGCAGAGATTACTCCCAGGGTCAGCCCCAGCATTTT. It is translated as CATSRDYSQGQPQHF. The whole variable domain, filled in from reference TRBV15 and TRBJ1-5, reads DAMVIQNPRYQVTQFGKPVTLSCSQTLNHNVMYWYQQKSSQAPKLLFHYYDKDFNNEADTPDNFQSRRPNTSFCFLDIRSPGLGDTAMYLCATSRDYSQGQPQHFGDGTRLSIL.

The V call is TRBV28, the J call TRBJ1-1; 9 bases map to TRBD1. Germline V gives CDR1 MDHEN, CDR2 SYDVKM. Germline trimming cut 6 bases from V and 7 bases from J; bases unmatched to any gene: 12. The CDR3 extends over 15 amino acids. CDR3 sequence: CASSTGQGNVGEAFF. In DNA, the CDR3 is TGTGCCAGCAGCACGGGACAGGGAAATGTTGGTGAAGCTTTCTTT.

This clone has a handful of counts. The chain is built from TRBV5-1 and TRBJ1-2; D unclear. This CDR3 has 14 residues. Germline V CDR1 and CDR2: SGHRS, YFSETQ. Trimming took off 5 bases at V and 4 bases at J, with 15 bases between the two ends. The CDR3 region has the DNA TGCGCCAGCAGATCGGACCCGGCGGGCTATGGCTACACCTTC. Protein sequence: CASRSDPAGYGYTF.